This TCR beta chain was recovered during a study of blood T cell repertoires in COVID-19. The method was immunoSEQ multiplex PCR; TCRdb's version includes in-frame clones alone and lacks a portion of them. The top ten hold more than 4% of the sample, which has more than 85,000 clones, less than 85% seen once. The V and J ends lost 7 bases and 3 bases respectively, with 14 bases between them. CDR3 size: 13 residues. CDR1 and CDR2 (germline): SQVTM, ANQGSEA. The clonotype originates from a human donor in a cohort sampled during active or convalescent COVID-19. The rearrangement uses TRBV29-1 and TRBJ2-3, with D possibly TRBD2 on 7 matching bases. Sequenced sample: peripheral blood. The CDR3 here is CSARGGWTDTQYF. DNA of the CDR3: TGCAGCGCTAGGGGGGGTTGGACAGATACGCAGTATTTT.